Presented here are 6 T cell receptor beta chains from one specimen sequenced in a study of shared clonotypes between healthy human individuals. The data were produced by immunoSEQ multiplex PCR, yet TCRdb's version contains in-frame clones alone and is incomplete. The sample consists of some 980,000 clones, 60% to 85% of them appearing once. The sequenced material came from memory CD4+ T cells sorted from blood. The sample's subset: CD45RA-negative fraction. These receptors all stem from a man between 18 and 29 years old in good health.

This clone has a handful of counts. The rearrangement links TRBV10-3 to TRBJ1-5, with TRBD1 identical over 8 bases. Unmatched junction bases numbered 5, after V lost 5 bases and J lost 2 bases. The CDR3 runs 15 residues. Germline assignment: CDR1 ENHRY and CDR2 SYGVKD. The CDR3 spells CAISPGGTGNQPQHF. CDR3 in DNA: TGTGCCATCAGTCCAGGGGGCACGGGCAATCAGCCCCAGCATTTT.

Concerning this clone itself: The sample contains more than one DNA sequence encoding this CDR3. V usage is TRBV2 and J usage is TRBJ1-1, with D unresolved. The CDR3 totals 14 residues. The germline CDR1 and CDR2 sequences are SNHLY and FYNNEI. With 0 bases removed from V and 4 bases from J, the gap between germline ends came to 9 bases. The CDR3 nucleotides read TGTGCCAGCAGTGAAGCCTTGGGAGGCACTGAAGCTTTCTTT. It translates to CASSEALGGTEAFF.

This clone was seen a handful of times. The chain has TRBV5-6 and TRBJ2-6, with D possibly matching TRBD1 (6 bases). The V gene lost 0 bases and the J gene lost 0 bases, with 16 bases spanning the gap. Germline V gene sequence: CDR1 SGHDT, CDR2 YYEEEE. The CDR3 has 19 residues. The CDR3 region has the DNA TGTGCCAGCAGCTTGGTCCCTGGGACAAAAGCCTCTGGGGCCAACGTCCTGACTTTC. Protein product: CASSLVPGTKASGANVLTF.

The V gene is TRBV19, the J gene TRBJ1-4; maybe TRBD1 (5 bases). CDR3 length: 15 amino acids. From germline, CDR1 is LNHDA and CDR2 SQIVND (reference sequence). The V and J ends lost 6 bases and 1 base respectively, with 12 bases between them. For the CDR3, the DNA is TGTGCCAGTAGGAAAGACCAGGGAACTAATGAAAAACTGTTTTTT. Amino acids: CASRKDQGTNEKLFF.

The gene calls are TRBV30 and TRBJ2-5; perhaps TRBD2 as D (5 bases). Germline lookup yields CDR1 GTSNPN and CDR2 SVGIG (reference sequence). CDR3 length equals 12 residues. V was cut by 7 bases and J by 5 bases, with 14 bases left in between. CDR3: CAYSLSGETQYF. The CDR3 nucleotides are TGTGCCTACAGCCTCTCGGGGGAGACCCAGTACTTC.

Comments on this clone: At the DNA level, this CDR3 is encoded by other sequences in the same sample as well. The V and J genes are TRBV30 and TRBJ2-1, with D perhaps matching TRBD1 or TRBD2 (5 bases each). CDR3 length: 14 amino acids. Trimming shortened V by 0 bases and J by 4 bases, and 10 bases separated the two germline ends. Looked up from germline, CDR1 is GTSNPN and CDR2 is SVGIG (reference sequence). In DNA, the CDR3 is TGTGCCTGGAGTGTACGGGGCAGATACAATGAGCAGTTCTTC. It encodes CAWSVRGRYNEQFF. Based on the CDR3 plus reference TRBV30 and TRBJ2-1, the full variable domain is SQTIHQWPATLVQPVGSPLSLECTVEGTSNPNLYWYRQAAGRGLQLLFYSVGIGQISSEVPQNLSASRPQDRQFILSSKKLLLSDSGFYLCAWSVRGRYNEQFFGPGTRLTVL.